Listed below are T cell receptor beta chains from one sample, sequenced in a study of blood T cell repertoires in COVID-19. Only in-frame clones appear in the TCRdb table, and some are missing; sequencing was by immunoSEQ multiplex PCR. The profile shows about 190,000 clones, 70% to 90% of them singletons. Sequencing was carried out using peripheral blood. These receptors all come from a man between 25 and 39 years old with acute or convalescent COVID-19. Each CDR3 is given with its conserved first and last residue.

>TRBV7-9|TRBJ1-4
CASSLGQGGEKLFF
>TRBV28|TRBJ1-4
CASRAGTKKLFF
>TRBV9|TRBJ2-5
CASSVGTSGKETQYF
>TRBV5-1|TRBJ1-4
CASSLEGRGEKLFF
>TRBV10-1|TRBJ1-1
CASSAGTGSEAFF
>TRBV18|TRBJ2-7
CASSPTPSYEQYF
>TRBV6-1|TRBJ2-7
CASSDNYEQYF
>TRBV7-8|TRBJ2-7
CASRPQGGEQYF
>TRBV6-5|TRBJ2-7
CASSYRGLADAYEQYF
>TRBV18|TRBJ2-7
CASSSRAGGEFEQYF
>TRBV6-5|TRBJ2-7
CASRPSVMRAGEQYF
>TRBV28|TRBJ1-5
CASSLLPGWSNQPQHF
>TRBV20-1|TRBJ2-5
CSASWGRGETQYF
>TRBV6-1|TRBJ2-7
CASSPGRSYEQYF
>TRBV9|TRBJ1-4
CASSVSTTNEKLFF
>TRBV12-3/TRBV12-4|TRBJ1-1
CASSHTGGPEAFF
>TRBV6-5|TRBJ1-6
CASTRSSYNSPLHF
>TRBV11-3|TRBJ2-1
CASSLTSGVNNEQFF
>TRBV5-4|TRBJ2-2
CASSLDRENTGELFF
>TRBV3-1/TRBV3-2|TRBJ1-3
CASTNLMNTIYF
>TRBV28|TRBJ2-1
CASSILLAGSYNEQFF
>TRBV5-4|TRBJ2-7
CASSSDRGAYEQYF
>TRBV5-6|TRBJ2-1
CASSLMSSGGAANEQFF
>TRBV19|TRBJ2-1
CASSSGGGRNEQFF
>TRBV6-1|TRBJ1-4
CASSEVKGAMEKLFF
>TRBV5-8|TRBJ1-2
CASSLGRGGNYGYTF
>TRBV5-5|TRBJ2-5
CASSRGNQETQYF
>TRBV10-2|TRBJ1-1
CASSELRVLNTEAFF
>TRBV19|TRBJ2-2
CASSSVKNTGELFF
>TRBV7-8|TRBJ1-5
CASSSGQGHQPQHF
>TRBV9|TRBJ2-5
CASSVAGGWGIETQYF
>TRBV9|TRBJ2-5
CASSAGDTGGETQYF
>TRBV19|TRBJ1-1
CASSLKGARTEAFF
>TRBV21-1|TRBJ1-1
CASSTGAEAFF
>TRBV5-1|TRBJ2-5
CASSPGPRGQETQYF
>TRBV24-1|TRBJ2-1
CATSEPSGRLGNEQFF
>TRBV18|TRBJ1-1
CASSPPGFFGAEAFF
>TRBV5-5|TRBJ2-7
CASSSPFGLAGSEQYF
>TRBV4-1|TRBJ2-1
CASSLRSGTSGGGGEQFF
>TRBV28|TRBJ2-7
CASSPSSHTYEQYF
>TRBV7-3|TRBJ2-3
CASSRTGGWTDTQYF
>TRBV25-1|TRBJ1-1
CASSVGGVGVTEAFF
>TRBV2|TRBJ1-6
CASKGPGMSLHF
>TRBV2|TRBJ1-1
CASRKRGAEGEAFF
>TRBV28|TRBJ1-6
CASSLTDPNSPLHF
>TRBV7-9|TRBJ2-7
CASSLERLASSYEQYF
>TRBV11-1|TRBJ1-2
CASSLGRNYGYTF
>TRBV6-5|TRBJ2-7
CASRSGTISYEQYF
>TRBV9|TRBJ2-3
CASSVASGETDTQYF
>TRBV28|TRBJ2-2
CASSPTGNTGELFF